The subject of this entry is one T cell receptor (beta chain). The CDR3 sequence is 17 residues long. Per germline, CDR1 SNHLY and CDR2 FYNNEI. Unmatched junction bases numbered 13, after V lost 8 bases and J lost 1 base. These data originate in a study of shared T cell receptors in the human thymus. TCRdb's copy holds only in-frame clones and misses some; the assay was immunoSEQ multiplex PCR. The repertoire includes 600,000 or so clones, approximately 87% of them detected once, and approximately 0.0097% sits in the top ten. These data were also reused for a study on human thymus T cells. According to that study: The source of the thymus tissue was resections taken during corrective heart surgery.

The sequence came from a boy younger than two with a congenital heart defect. The V and J genes are TRBV2 and TRBJ2-1; 8 bases fit TRBD2. Input material: thymocytes. CDR3 nucleotides: TGTGCCAGCGTTGGTAGCGGGAAGCCCAAATCCTACAATGAGCAGTTCTTC. Protein sequence: CASVGSGKPKSYNEQFF.